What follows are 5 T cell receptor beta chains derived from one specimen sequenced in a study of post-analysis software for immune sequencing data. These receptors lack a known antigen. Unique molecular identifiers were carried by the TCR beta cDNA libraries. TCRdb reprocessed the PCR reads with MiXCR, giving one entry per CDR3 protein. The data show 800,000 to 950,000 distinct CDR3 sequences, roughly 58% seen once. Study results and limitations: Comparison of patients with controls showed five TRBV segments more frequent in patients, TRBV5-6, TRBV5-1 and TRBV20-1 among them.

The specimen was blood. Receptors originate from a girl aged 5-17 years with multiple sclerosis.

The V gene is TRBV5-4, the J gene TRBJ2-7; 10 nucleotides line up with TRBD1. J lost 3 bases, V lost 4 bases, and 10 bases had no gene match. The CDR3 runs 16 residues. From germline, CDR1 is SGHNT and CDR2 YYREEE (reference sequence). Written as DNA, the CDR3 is TGTGCCAGCAGCCCCCCAGGGGACAGGGGATTCTACGAGCAGTACTTC. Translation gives CASSPPGDRGFYEQYF.

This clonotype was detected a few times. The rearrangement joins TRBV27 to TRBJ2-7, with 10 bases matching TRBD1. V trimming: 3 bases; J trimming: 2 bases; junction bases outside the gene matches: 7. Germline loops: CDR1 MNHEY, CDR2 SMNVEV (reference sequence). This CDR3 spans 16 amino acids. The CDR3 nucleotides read TGTGCCAGCAGTTTCCGTTTAGACAGGGGGCCCTACGAGCAGTACTTC. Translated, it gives CASSFRLDRGPYEQYF.

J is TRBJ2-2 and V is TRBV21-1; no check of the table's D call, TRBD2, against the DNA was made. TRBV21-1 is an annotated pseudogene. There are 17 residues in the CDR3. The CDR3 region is CASSKAGGKRGSGERFF. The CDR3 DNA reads TGTGCCAGCAGCAAAGCGGGTGGCAAGCGGGGTTCCGGGGAGCGGTTTTTT.

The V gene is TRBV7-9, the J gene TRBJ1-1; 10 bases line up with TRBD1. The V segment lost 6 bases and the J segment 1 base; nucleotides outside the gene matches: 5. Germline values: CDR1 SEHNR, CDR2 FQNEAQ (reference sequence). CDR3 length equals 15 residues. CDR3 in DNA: TGTGCCAGCAGGGAGACAGGGGGCTGGAACACTGAAGCTTTCTTT. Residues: CASRETGGWNTEAFF.

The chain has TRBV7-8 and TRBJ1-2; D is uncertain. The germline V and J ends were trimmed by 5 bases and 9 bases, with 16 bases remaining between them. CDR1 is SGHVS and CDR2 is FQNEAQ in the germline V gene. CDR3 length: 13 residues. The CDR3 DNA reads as TGTGCCAGCAGCGACCGACGGCGGTCGCGCTACACCTTC. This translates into CASSDRRRSRYTF.